These 7 T cell receptor beta chains came from one sample sequenced in a study of Ad26.COV2.S vaccination and SARS-CoV-2 variants. Described treatment: over 15 received Ad26.COV2.S at low or high dose, single or two shots; five or six received placebo; per-sample allocation not given. Vaccine and placebo recipients were sampled on day 63 after the first injection. The protocol was immunoSEQ multiplex PCR, while the TCRdb copy is restricted to in-frame clones and leaves out a portion. The data show 350,000 to 550,000 clones, roughly nine tenths seen once. The source material was peripheral blood, sampled in a trial of Ad26.COV2.S vaccine versus placebo. The receptors here all came from a person between 18 and 59 years old who received the Ad26.COV2.S COVID-19 vaccine or a placebo.

The V call is TRBV12-5, the J call TRBJ1-1; 7 nucleotides match TRBD1. Looked up from germline, CDR1 is LGHNT and CDR2 is FRNRAP. The CDR3 has 14 residues. The V segment lost 4 bases and the J segment 3 bases; nucleotides outside the gene matches: 5. For the CDR3, the DNA is TGTGCTAGTGGTTCCGAGACAGGGTACACTGAAGCTTTCTTT. Its protein product is CASGSETGYTEAFF. Based on the CDR3 plus reference TRBV12-5 and TRBJ1-1, the full variable domain is DARVTQTPRHKVTEMGQEVTMRCQPILGHNTVFWYRQTMMQGLELLAYFRNRAPLDDSGMPKDRFSAEMPDATLATLKIQPSEPRDSAVYFCASGSETGYTEAFFGQGTRLTVV.

The chain joins TRBV5-1 to TRBJ2-5; TRBD1 aligns across 7 bases. Unmatched junction bases numbered 10, after V lost 0 bases and J lost 5 bases. CDR3 length equals 16 residues. Germline lookup yields CDR1 SGHRS and CDR2 YFSETQ. The CDR3, as DNA: TGCGCCAGCAGCTTGGGGGTGACAGGGAGAGGGGAGACCCAGTACTTC. Protein sequence: CASSLGVTGRGETQYF.

The chain employs TRBV5-1 and TRBJ2-7; the match to TRBD2 covers 7 bases. Germline CDR1 and CDR2: SGHRS and YFSETQ. Trimming at V came to 3 bases and at J to 0 bases, leaving 9 bases not matched to a gene. This CDR3 has 16 amino acids. As DNA, the CDR3 is TGCGCCAGCAGCTGGCGACCAGCGGGGAGCTCCTACGAGCAGTACTTC. Translated, it gives CASSWRPAGSSYEQYF.

This clone was counted once. V is TRBV4-2 and J is TRBJ2-5, with D tentatively TRBD1 (6 bases). The CDR3 sequence is 14 residues long. Trimming left V 2 bases short and J 5 bases short, with 12 bases between. Germline CDR1 LGHNA, CDR2 YNFKEQ. CDR3: CASSQPIQGETQYF. Here the CDR3 DNA reads TGTGCCAGCAGCCAACCAATCCAGGGGGAGACCCAGTACTTC.

V usage is TRBV7-9 and J usage is TRBJ1-5; TRBD1 matches at 10 bases. This CDR3 is 15 amino acids long. Trimming took 4 bases from V and 7 from J; bases not matched to a gene: 7. Germline CDR1 is SEHNR and CDR2 is FQNEAQ (reference sequence). The CDR3 DNA reads TGTGCCAGCAGCTCCTTTACGGACAGGGGGCAGCCCCAGCATTTT. It translates to CASSSFTDRGQPQHF.

The rearrangement joins TRBV29-1 to TRBJ1-1, with TRBD1 matching over 7 bases. The germline CDR1 and CDR2 sequences are SQVTM and ANQGSEA. The CDR3 length is 13 residues. With V trimmed by 4 bases and J by 5 bases, 7 bases remained unmatched. CDR3 residues: CSVGSGGDTEAFF. CDR3 nucleotides: TGCAGCGTTGGTTCAGGGGGGGATACTGAAGCTTTCTTT.

The chain is built from TRBV9 and TRBJ2-3, with 8 bases fitting TRBD2. CDR3 length equals 16 residues. Germline-derived CDR1 and CDR2 are SGDLS and YYNGEE. The trim removed 4 bases at V and 5 bases at J, leaving 12 bases unmatched. CDR3 coding DNA: TGTGCCAGCAGCCCCCGGGGGGGGCTAGCGGAAGATACGCAGTATTTT. It encodes CASSPRGGLAEDTQYF.